This T cell receptor (beta chain) was identified in a study of T-cell reconstitution after alpha-beta-depleted transplantation in children. Study-level findings and limits: By about two months after transplant, alpha-beta T cells reportedly arose from several hundred graft clones that had expanded. Fresh T-cell production supplied most of the T-cell counts and diversity seen one year after transplant. Day-60 TCRbeta diversity that was high in some patients was derived from surviving recipient T cells and thymic progenitors.

Per germline, CDR1 SGHAT and CDR2 FQNNGV. The CDR3 extends over 14 amino acids. The TCRbeta library was prepared with unique molecular identifiers. Each CDR3 protein is one row after TCRdb ran MiXCR on the PCR reads. The sample records fewer than 550,000 distinct CDR3 sequences, about 17% being singletons. Note on this clonotype: Its antigen remains unknown. One end of the junction does not line up with germline, which may come from a read error.

The sample was PBMCs, mostly from graft donor cells, taken 360 days after TCRalphabeta/CD19-depleted stem cell transplant. This chain joins TRBV11-2 and TRBJ2-7; tentative D call: TRBD2 (6 bases). This sequence originates from a boy less than two years old who had a stem cell transplant for Wiskott-Aldrich syndrome, so the T cells may come from the graft donor. The CDR3 region is CASSSGDGSYERYF. As DNA, the CDR3 is TGTGCCAGCAGCTCGGGGGATGGGTCCTACGAGCGGTACTTC. Full variable domain (rest looked up from reference TRBV11-2 and TRBJ2-7): EAGVAQSPRYKIIEKRQSVAFWCNPISGHATLYWYQQILGQGPKLLIQFQNNGVVDDSQLPKDRFSAERLKGVDSTLKIQPAKLEDSAVYLCASSSGDGSYERYFGPGTRLTVT.